The T cell receptor beta chain described here comes from a study of cytomegalovirus exposure and HLA in healthy donors. For this clone: Its target is not known.

CDR1 and CDR2 from the germline V gene are LGHNA and YNFKEQ. V lost 0 bases and J lost 3, with 12 bases in between. The CDR3 length is 15 residues. The study, taken as a whole, reports: Rarity characterized most TCR sequences, yet some public TCRs appeared in many donors.

Primers included in the PCR were 60 Vbeta and 13 Jbeta primers. TCRdb's table, derived via immunoSEQ multiplex PCR, lists solely in-frame clones and lacks some. Here the sample spans fewer than 200,000 clones, 9.5% being singletons. This TCR was recovered from a woman in her twenties or thirties in good health and CMV-seropositive. The chain is built from TRBV4-2 and TRBJ2-7; TRBD2 might be the D (5 bases). The sequenced sample consisted of PBMCs. The CDR3 coding sequence is TGTGCCAGCAGCCAAGACGCCAGCGAGGGCTACGAGCAGTACTTC. This sequence encodes CASSQDASEGYEQYF.